Listed below are T cell receptor beta chains from one sample, sequenced in a study of blood T cell repertoires in COVID-19. The table came from immunoSEQ multiplex PCR; TCRdb's copy has only in-frame clones and leaves some out. Counted here are about 330,000 clones, over 75% occurring once; the ten biggest clones make up approximately 5.3%. Source material: PBMCs or T cells enriched from blood (not recorded which). These receptors were collected from a woman aged 30 to 39 who had recovered from COVID-19. Each CDR3 is given with its conserved first and last residue. Each record gives: J gene, clone size, V gene, D gene, CDR3 protein, CDR3 DNA. D genes are given only for firm matches. Clone size appears in some rows only: once, few, many, or a class for an expanded clone.

TRBJ2-1,once,TRBV12-3/TRBV12-4,TRBD1,CASRDRVNEQFF,TGTGCCAGCAGGGACAGGGTTAATGAGCAGTTCTTC
TRBJ2-2,.,TRBV18,.,CASSPSPARENTGELFF,TGTGCCAGCTCACCCTCGCCGGCCAGGGAAAACACCGGGGAGCTGTTTTTT
TRBJ2-1,few,TRBV9,TRBD1,CASSVGSGGRNEQFF,TGTGCCAGCAGCGTAGGCTCAGGGGGCCGGAATGAGCAGTTCTTC
TRBJ2-5,.,TRBV5-1,.,CASSPGEVAQETQYF,TGCGCCAGCAGCCCTGGAGAGGTGGCCCAAGAGACCCAGTACTTC
TRBJ2-5,.,TRBV2,TRBD2,CASRPPTRRGAGGKETQYF,TGTGCCAGCAGACCCCCGACCCGAAGGGGAGCGGGGGGGAAAGAGACCCAGTACTTC
TRBJ1-1,.,TRBV9,.,CASSVEAGTLNTEAFF,TGTGCCAGCAGCGTAGAAGCAGGGACTTTGAACACTGAAGCTTTCTTT
TRBJ2-1,.,TRBV9,.,CASSVGGLPYNEQFF,TGTGCCAGCAGCGTAGGAGGGTTGCCCTACAATGAGCAGTTCTTC
TRBJ2-7,.,TRBV5-1,.,CASSIEGVDEQYF,TGCGCCAGCAGCATCGAGGGGGTTGACGAGCAGTACTTC
TRBJ2-7,.,TRBV4-1,TRBD1,CASSLPGQGANEQYF,TGCGCCAGCAGCCTACCGGGACAGGGGGCCAACGAGCAGTACTTC
TRBJ2-1,once,TRBV29-1,TRBD2,CSVVTSGTNEQFF,TGCAGCGTTGTAACTAGCGGAACTAATGAGCAGTTCTTC
TRBJ2-7,.,TRBV10-3,TRBD1,CAISKPGQGAHEQYF,TGTGCCATCTCAAAACCGGGACAGGGAGCTCACGAGCAGTACTTC
TRBJ1-1,few,TRBV7-8,.,CASSPGRGEAFF,TGTGCCAGCAGCCCTGGGAGGGGTGAAGCTTTCTTT
TRBJ1-1,.,TRBV19,.,CASSISGRDTEAFF,TGTGCCAGTAGTATTTCAGGGAGGGACACTGAAGCTTTCTTT
TRBJ1-1,.,TRBV27,.,CASGPGRVDLNTEAFF,TGTGCCAGCGGCCCAGGAAGGGTGGACTTGAACACTGAAGCCTTCTTT
TRBJ2-4,.,TRBV29-1,.,CSAQGLDIQYF,TGCAGCGCCCAGGGTCTAGACATTCAGTACTTC
TRBJ2-7,.,TRBV12-5,.,CASGLRQANSYEQYF,TGTGCTAGTGGTTTAAGACAGGCAAACTCCTACGAGCAGTACTTC
TRBJ1-6,.,TRBV2,TRBD1,CATRPTGGGISPLHF,TGTGCCACTCGCCCGACAGGGGGCGGTATCTCACCCCTCCACTTT
TRBJ2-5,.,TRBV9,.,CASSANTGAQYF,TGTGCCAGCAGCGCCAATACGGGGGCCCAGTACTTC
TRBJ2-7,.,TRBV5-1,.,CASSSAGFYEQYF,TGCGCCAGCAGCTCGGCAGGGTTCTACGAGCAGTACTTC
TRBJ1-5,.,TRBV7-3,TRBD1,CASSFRQGPGSNQPQHF,TGTGCCAGCAGCTTCCGACAGGGCCCTGGTAGCAATCAGCCCCAGCATTTT
TRBJ1-4,.,TRBV7-2,.,CASSPRGRVHEKLFF,TGTGCCAGCAGCCCAAGGGGGAGGGTACATGAAAAACTGTTTTTT
TRBJ1-2,.,TRBV28,.,CASSPVGGNYGYTF,TGTGCCAGCAGCCCCGTGGGGGGGAACTATGGCTACACCTTC
TRBJ1-2,.,TRBV2,.,CASSIQGGYTF,TGTGCCAGCAGCATACAGGGCGGCTACACCTTC
TRBJ1-1,.,TRBV5-1,.,CASSLVPGGIEAFF,TGCGCCAGCAGCTTGGTTCCGGGGGGGATTGAAGCTTTCTTT
TRBJ1-1,.,TRBV10-3,TRBD1,CAITLTGDRSEAFF,TGTGCCATCACCCTGACAGGGGATCGATCCGAAGCTTTCTTT
TRBJ1-1,.,TRBV28,.,CAIVKGSSGTEAFF,TGTGCCATCGTTAAGGGGTCGTCGGGCACTGAAGCTTTCTTT
TRBJ1-2,.,TRBV4-3,.,CASSPDAGYGYTF,TGCGCCAGCAGCCCCGATGCGGGATACGGCTACACCTTC
TRBJ2-1,.,TRBV5-3,.,CARSFPRGVRRSNEQFF,TGTGCCAGAAGCTTTCCACGTGGGGTAAGGAGGAGCAATGAGCAGTTCTTC
TRBJ1-1,.,TRBV6-5,TRBD1,CASSNDREYFF,TGTGCCAGCAGTAACGACAGGGAATATTTCTTT
TRBJ1-6,.,TRBV19,.,CASSMGGNYNSPLHF,TGTGCCAGTAGTATGGGGGGAAACTATAATTCACCCCTCCACTTT
TRBJ2-3,once,TRBV6-1,.,CASSEQGSSVDTQYF,TGTGCCAGCAGTGAACAGGGGAGTTCGGTGGATACGCAGTATTTT
TRBJ2-6,.,TRBV2,.,CASSQIDISGANVLTF,TGTGCCAGCAGTCAAATCGACATCTCTGGGGCCAACGTCCTGACTTTC
TRBJ1-1,once,TRBV19,TRBD1,CASRTGGNAEAFF,TGTGCCAGTAGAACAGGGGGCAACGCTGAAGCTTTCTTT
TRBJ2-1,.,TRBV28,.,CASSLGGTDYNEQFF,TGTGCCAGCAGTTTAGGCGGGACAGATTACAATGAGCAGTTCTTC
TRBJ1-1,.,TRBV2,.,CASTWDGGMTEAFF,TGTGCCAGCACGTGGGATGGAGGGATGACTGAAGCTTTCTTT
TRBJ2-7,.,TRBV28,.,CASSSRRSPGLDEQYF,TGTGCCAGCAGTAGCCGAAGGAGCCCGGGTCTGGACGAGCAGTACTTC
TRBJ2-7,.,TRBV20-1,TRBD2,CSASPRPLATNEQYF,TGCAGTGCTAGTCCCCGGCCACTAGCGACAAACGAGCAGTACTTC
TRBJ1-1,.,TRBV4-1,.,CASSQDPGSPNTEAFF,TGCGCCAGCAGCCAAGATCCGGGATCCCCGAACACTGAAGCTTTCTTT
TRBJ1-6,.,TRBV5-1,.,CASSSDILSSYNSPLHF,TGCGCCAGCAGCTCAGACATTTTGAGCTCCTATAATTCACCCCTCCACTTT
TRBJ1-2,.,TRBV19,TRBD1,CASSAGQGLPGGYTF,TGTGCCAGTAGTGCCGGACAGGGTCTCCCTGGTGGCTACACCTTC
TRBJ2-7,.,TRBV28,.,CASSSPTGTYEQYF,TGTGCCAGCAGTTCCCCGACAGGTACCTACGAGCAGTACTTC